The present entry profiles one T cell receptor beta chain with its context. Its specificity is not known. CDR1 and CDR2 (germline): SGHTS, YDEGEE. V gave up 0 bases and J gave up 5 bases, with 17 bases separating them. This CDR3 region has 16 residues. The sample comes from a study of T cell responses to AZD1222 COVID-19 vaccine. Whole-study findings and limits: Among vaccine-associated CD4 TCRs, coverage spanned spike, with dominance at 160-218 and 743-854. Donors were largely white British and mainly female; clonal diversity was possibly underestimated.

Profiling relied on immunoSEQ multiplex PCR, and the TCRdb table lists in-frame clones only, not all of them. The table has about 170,000 clones, approximately 90% seen once; the top ten hold 6.9%. The chain combines TRBV5-8 with TRBJ2-5, with a tentative D call TRBD1 (6 bases). The sample consisted of peripheral blood, taken on day 0 of AZD1222 vaccination. The clonotype originates from an adult in good health. The CDR3 DNA follows: TGTGCCAGCAGCTTGGGCGGGTTCCAGGGGATGGAGACCCAGTACTTC. Its protein product is CASSLGGFQGMETQYF.